The next 31 T cell receptor beta chains were all read from a single sample in a study of blood T cell repertoires in COVID-19 (dated by TCRdb to about 2020). Libraries came from the immunoSEQ multiplex PCR assay. In TCRdb, the immuneACCESS table is reduced to in-frame sequences with V and J assigned. These tables do not hold every clone; where another copy was compared, an unresolved V gene accounts for under half, and the others remain unexplained. This sample lists about 310,000 clones; roughly 91% were detected once. In total, the top ten clones hold 1% of the sample. Sequenced: peripheral blood. The receptors originated from a man aged 50 or older with active or convalescent COVID-19.

V gene TRBV12-5 combines with J gene TRBJ1-2; 10 bases match TRBD1. The CDR3 contains 17 residues. The germline V gene has CDR1 LGHNT and CDR2 FRNRAP. The trim removed 1 base at V and 3 bases at J, leaving 8 bases unmatched. The chain's CDR3 is CASGLDYPGTGDYGYTF. CDR3 sequence (DNA): TGTGCTAGTGGTTTGGACTATCCCGGGACAGGGGACTATGGCTACACCTTC.

This chain links TRBV2 with TRBJ1-4, with 10 bases that match TRBD1. V was pared by 5 bases and J by 5 bases, with 8 bases of the junction left unmatched. From germline, CDR1 is SNHLY and CDR2 FYNNEI. The CDR3 contains 16 residues. CDR3 in DNA: TGTGCCAGCAGTTCTGGGACAGGGGATTTGAATGAAAAACTGTTTTTT. As protein: CASSSGTGDLNEKLFF.

As concerns this clone: The sample contains more than one DNA sequence encoding this CDR3. This chain connects TRBV7-2 to TRBJ2-7, with D uncertain. CDR1 and CDR2 from the germline V gene are SGHTA and FQGNSA. The CDR3 spans 14 residues. V dropped 1 base and J dropped 1 base, with 8 bases sitting between them. As DNA, the CDR3 is TGTGCCAGCAGCTTAGGTGGCACGTCCTACGAGCAGTACTTC. Its protein product is CASSLGGTSYEQYF.

This chain joins TRBV18 and TRBJ2-7, with a possible D match to TRBD2 (5 bases). Germline V gives CDR1 KGHSH, CDR2 LQKENI. V was clipped by 1 base and J by 3 bases, with 13 bases between them. This CDR3 spans 15 amino acids. DNA for the CDR3: TGTGCCAGCTCACCACTAGGTGACTACAACTACGAGCAGTACTTC. Protein sequence: CASSPLGDYNYEQYF.

The chain employs TRBV10-3 and TRBJ1-2, with TRBD1 matching over 10 bases. The CDR3 is made up of 15 amino acids. In germline, CDR1 is ENHRY, CDR2 SYGVKD. The V segment lost 3 bases and the J segment 7 bases; nucleotides outside the gene matches: 8. DNA for the CDR3: TGTGCCATCAGTGATAGTGCGGGACAGGGGATTGGCTACACCTTC. This gives the protein CAISDSAGQGIGYTF.

The gene calls are TRBV5-5 and TRBJ1-2; TRBD1 is a possible D gene (6 bases). V was clipped by 0 bases and J by 0 bases, with 24 bases between them. Germline assignment: CDR1 SGHKS and CDR2 YYEKEE (reference sequence). This CDR3 has 20 amino acids. Here the CDR3 reads CASSLAPRGGGQSSNYGYTF. The CDR3 DNA reads TGTGCCAGCAGCTTGGCCCCCAGGGGTGGAGGCCAGTCCTCTAACTATGGCTACACCTTC.

This clone was recorded a few times. The chain employs TRBV28 and TRBJ1-6; D gene ambiguous. The CDR3 totals 15 residues. CDR1 MDHEN and CDR2 SYDVKM come from the germline V gene. Trimming removed 4 bases from V and 7 bases from J, with 14 bases in between. The CDR3 sequence is CASSSTALSNSPLHF. The CDR3 nucleotides read TGTGCCAGCAGTTCCACCGCCTTGAGCAATTCACCCCTCCACTTT.

The CDR3 sequence: CASSRGYVYNEQFF. CDR3 sequence (DNA): TGTGCCAGCAGTAGGGGATATGTCTACAATGAGCAGTTCTTC. This rearrangement joins TRBV6-5 to TRBJ2-1, with D perhaps TRBD1 (5 bases). CDR3 length: 14 amino acids. The germline V and J ends were trimmed by 5 bases and 3 bases, with 11 bases remaining between them. CDR1 and CDR2 (germline): MNHEY, SVGAGI.

V usage is TRBV5-1 and J usage is TRBJ2-7, with 16 nucleotides matching TRBD2. This CDR3 has 17 residues. V shed 3 bases and J 2 bases; nucleotides not matched to a gene: 5. Germline values: CDR1 SGHRS, CDR2 YFSETQ. CDR3 region: CASSYGTSGRAPYEQYF. The CDR3 bases are TGCGCCAGCAGCTACGGGACTAGCGGGAGGGCCCCCTACGAGCAGTACTTC. The full variable domain, in which reference TRBV5-1 and TRBJ2-7 provide the parts outside the CDR3, is KAGVTQTPRYLIKTRGQQVTLSCSPISGHRSVSWYQQTPGQGLQFLFEYFSETQRNKGNFPGRFSGRQFSNSRSEMNVSTLELGDSALYLCASSYGTSGRAPYEQYFGPGTRLTVT.

This chain connects TRBV30 to TRBJ2-6; 9 bases line up with TRBD1. V lost 4 bases to trimming and J lost 0 bases; unmatched junction nucleotides: 1. Germline loops: CDR1 GTSNPN, CDR2 SVGIG (reference sequence). The CDR3 consists of 15 residues. CDR3 in amino acids: CAWKTGGSGANVLTF. The CDR3 DNA is TGTGCCTGGAAGACAGGGGGCTCTGGGGCCAACGTCCTGACTTTC. The full variable domain, with the rest looked up from reference TRBV30 and TRBJ2-6, is SQTIHQWPATLVQPVGSPLSLECTVEGTSNPNLYWYRQAAGRGLQLLFYSVGIGQISSEVPQNLSASRPQDRQFILSSKKLLLSDSGFYLCAWKTGGSGANVLTFGAGSRLTVL.

This chain joins TRBV30 and TRBJ1-1, with D uncertain. CDR1 GTSNPN and CDR2 SVGIG come from the germline V gene (reference sequence). V dropped 7 bases and J dropped 3 bases, with 9 bases sitting between them. There are 11 residues in the CDR3. CDR3 sequence (DNA): TGTGCCTATTCCGGTTACACTGAAGCTTTCTTT. Residues: CAYSGYTEAFF.

This clone came up once. J is TRBJ2-3 and V is TRBV7-9; 10 bases line up with TRBD1. The V segment lost 4 bases and the J segment 7 bases; nucleotides outside the gene matches: 8. This CDR3 spans 15 amino acids. Looked up from germline, CDR1 is SEHNR and CDR2 is FQNEAQ (reference sequence). The DNA of the CDR3 is TGTGCCAGCAGCTCGGGACAGGGGCACGGGAATACGCAGTATTTT. This gives the protein CASSSGQGHGNTQYF.

V and J are TRBV4-3 and TRBJ1-4; unclear D gene. From germline, CDR1 is LGHNA and CDR2 YSLEER. Trimming shortened V by 4 bases and J by 4 bases, and 16 bases separated the two germline ends. The CDR3 consists of 16 residues. CDR3 nucleotide sequence: TGCGCCAGCAGCCCCGCGAGGGCAGCCAATAATGAAAAACTGTTTTTT. This sequence encodes CASSPARAANNEKLFF.

The chain joins TRBV29-1 to TRBJ2-1, with 13 bases lining up with TRBD2. J was trimmed by 0 bases and V by 6 bases; bases with no gene match: 8. The CDR3 spans 17 residues. Germline CDR1 SQVTM, CDR2 ANQGSEA. The CDR3 sequence is CSVRTSGSPSSYNEQFF. CDR3 bases: TGCAGCGTCCGGACTAGCGGGAGCCCCAGCTCCTACAATGAGCAGTTCTTC.

This rearrangement joins TRBV29-1 to TRBJ1-2, with D possibly TRBD1 on 6 matching bases. V shed 3 bases and J shed 8 bases, with 10 bases lying between them. Per the germline V gene, CDR1 is SQVTM and CDR2 is ANQGSEA. CDR3 size: 11 residues. The CDR3 bases are TGCAGCGTTGACGACAGGTTAGGCTACACCTTC. This translates into CSVDDRLGYTF.

Details on this clone: The sample contains more than one DNA sequence encoding this CDR3. This sequence joins TRBV19 and TRBJ1-1; D is perhaps TRBD1 (5 bases). This CDR3 has 13 amino acids. V lost 3 bases to trimming and J lost 1 base, with 6 bases between them. The germline CDR1 and CDR2 sequences are LNHDA and SQIVND (reference sequence). The CDR3 spells CASSIRGNTEAFF. CDR3 DNA sequence: TGTGCCAGTAGTATTAGGGGGAACACTGAAGCTTTCTTT.

The rearrangement uses TRBV5-1 and TRBJ2-2; 8 positions agree with TRBD2. Germline values: CDR1 SGHRS, CDR2 YFSETQ. V lost 2 bases, J lost 3 bases, and 6 bases stayed unmatched. The CDR3 length is 16 residues. CDR3 nucleotide sequence: TGCGCCAGCAGCTTCTTAGCGGGAAGAGACACCGGGGAGCTGTTTTTT. Translated: CASSFLAGRDTGELFF. The variable domain in full, completed from reference TRBV5-1 and TRBJ2-2, reads KAGVTQTPRYLIKTRGQQVTLSCSPISGHRSVSWYQQTPGQGLQFLFEYFSETQRNKGNFPGRFSGRQFSNSRSEMNVSTLELGDSALYLCASSFLAGRDTGELFFGEGSRLTVL.

This chain uses TRBV28 with TRBJ1-5, with D unclear. Germline loops: CDR1 MDHEN, CDR2 SYDVKM. V shed 6 bases and J shed 1 base, with 10 bases lying between them. The CDR3 has 14 residues. The CDR3 DNA reads TGTGCCAGCAGCCTCGAGGTGAGCAATCAGCCCCAGCATTTT. Protein: CASSLEVSNQPQHF.

The CDR3 here is CASMRSYEQYF. CDR3 nucleotides: TGTGCCAGCATGAGATCATACGAGCAGTACTTC. The chain carries TRBV5-6 and TRBJ2-7; D unresolved. The germline V gene has CDR1 SGHDT and CDR2 YYEEEE. The V end lost 6 bases, the J end lost 4 bases, and 8 bases lay between the germline ends. The length of the CDR3 is 11 residues.

V gene TRBV28 combines with J gene TRBJ1-6; 9 bases are shared with TRBD1. From germline, CDR1 is MDHEN and CDR2 SYDVKM. This CDR3 contains 16 residues. V shed 5 bases and J 9 bases; nucleotides not matched to a gene: 11. DNA for the CDR3: TGTGCCAGCAGTCTAGGACAGGGGCCAGGTAGTTCACCCCTCCACTTT. Protein product: CASSLGQGPGSSPLHF.

Here the CDR3 DNA reads TGTGCCAGCTTTCCCGGGACAGGGGCGCACACTGAAGCTTTCTTT. Its translation is CASFPGTGAHTEAFF. The genes are TRBV18 and TRBJ1-1; 10 bases map to TRBD1. Trimming at V came to 7 bases and at J to 3 bases, leaving 8 bases not matched to a gene. The CDR3 loop spans 15 amino acids. Germline CDR1 KGHSH, CDR2 LQKENI.

This rearrangement joins TRBV6-1 to TRBJ1-3; no firm D call. Per germline, CDR1 MNHNS and CDR2 SASEGT. CDR3 length: 13 amino acids. The V end was cut by 3 bases, the J end by 8 bases, with 11 bases between. DNA of the CDR3: TGTGCCAGCAGTGAGATACGTCGAGACACCATATATTTT. The encoded protein is CASSEIRRDTIYF.

This chain links TRBV30 with TRBJ2-1; 15 bases map to TRBD2. J was trimmed by 1 base and V by 1 base; bases with no gene match: 8. CDR1 GTSNPN and CDR2 SVGIG come from the germline V gene (reference sequence). The CDR3 covers 19 residues. This chain's CDR3 is CAWSGLGLAGGVSYNEQFF. For the CDR3, the DNA is TGTGCCTGGAGTGGCTTAGGACTAGCGGGAGGGGTGTCCTACAATGAGCAGTTCTTC.

This chain uses TRBV5-4 with TRBJ2-2, with TRBD1 identical over 10 bases. This CDR3 comprises 16 residues. Trimming removed 1 base from V and 7 bases from J; junction bases left unmatched: 7. CDR1 SGHNT and CDR2 YYREEE come from the germline V gene (reference sequence). For the CDR3, the DNA is TGTGCCAGCAGCTTGTTGGGACAGGGGAGAGGCGGGGAGCTGTTTTTT. Protein sequence: CASSLLGQGRGGELFF.

The chain recombines TRBV6-6 with TRBJ1-1, with D unresolved. Germline-derived CDR1 and CDR2 are MNHNY and SVGAGI (reference sequence). Trimming stripped 0 bases from V and 4 bases from J, with 6 bases between. The CDR3 consists of 13 residues. The CDR3 nucleotides are TGTGCCAGCAGTTACTCGAGGGTCACTGAAGCTTTCTTT. Translation: CASSYSRVTEAFF.

The genes are TRBV10-3 and TRBJ2-5, with a possible D match to TRBD2 (6 bases). V lost 7 bases and J lost 4, with 16 bases in between. The CDR3 covers 14 residues. Germline values: CDR1 ENHRY, CDR2 SYGVKD. CDR3 residues: CAITPEGRLETQYF. CDR3 DNA sequence: TGTGCCATCACCCCGGAGGGGCGCCTAGAGACCCAGTACTTC.

Here the CDR3 DNA reads TGTGCCAGCAGCTTGGGGCTAGCGGGGGTCTCCTACAATGAGCAGTTCTTC. Residues: CASSLGLAGVSYNEQFF. The rearrangement links TRBV5-8 to TRBJ2-1; 10 bases map to TRBD2. The CDR3 extends over 17 amino acids. V shed 0 bases, J shed 0 bases, and the junction held 3 bases outside the gene matches. Germline CDR1 reads SGHTS; CDR2 reads YDEGEE.

The chain combines TRBV5-4 with TRBJ2-1; 7 positions agree with TRBD2. V lost 2 bases, J lost 7 bases, and 9 bases stayed unmatched. CDR1 and CDR2 from the germline V gene are SGHNT and YYREEE (reference sequence). The CDR3 covers 15 residues. CDR3 loop: CASSFGGGIINEQFF. In DNA form, the CDR3 reads TGTGCCAGCAGCTTCGGGGGAGGGATAATTAATGAGCAGTTCTTC. Supplemented by reference TRBV5-4 and TRBJ2-1, the full variable domain reads ETGVTQSPTHLIKTRGQQVTLRCSSQSGHNTVSWYQQALGQGPQFIFQYYREEENGRGNFPPRFSGLQFPNYSSELNVNALELDDSALYLCASSFGGGIINEQFFGPGTRLTVL.

Concerning this clone: The same CDR3 is also encoded by other DNA sequences in this sample. The chain carries TRBV2 and TRBJ1-2; no clear D gene. Deletions cut 6 bases from V and 5 bases from J, with 4 bases between. CDR3 length: 10 amino acids. The germline gives CDR1 SNHLY, CDR2 FYNNEI. CDR3 sequence reads: CASSLYGYTF. The CDR3 bases are TGTGCCAGCAGCCTTTATGGCTACACCTTC. The full variable domain, in which reference TRBV2 and TRBJ1-2 provide the parts outside the CDR3, is EPEVTQTPSHQVTQMGQEVILRCVPISNHLYFYWYRQILGQKVEFLVSFYNNEISEKSEIFDDQFSVERPDGSNFTLKIRSTKLEDSAMYFCASSLYGYTFGSGTRLTVV.

DNA of the CDR3: TGTGCCAGCAGCTTGGAGACAGGGCTGAACACTGAAGCTTTCTTT. Translation gives CASSLETGLNTEAFF. The chain carries TRBV5-6 and TRBJ1-1; 7 bases map to TRBD1. Germline trimming cut 0 bases from V and 0 bases from J; bases unmatched to any gene: 2. Germline V lookup: CDR1 SGHDT, CDR2 YYEEEE. CDR3 length: 15 residues.

This clone has just a few counts. The chain couples TRBV18 to TRBJ1-2; D uncertain. The length of the CDR3 is 16 residues. V shed 0 bases and J shed 8 bases, with 19 bases lying between them. Looked up from germline, CDR1 is KGHSH and CDR2 is LQKENI. The DNA for the CDR3 is TGTGCCAGCTCACCACCGGCCATAACGGGTGGTAAGGGCTACACCTTC. As protein: CASSPPAITGGKGYTF.